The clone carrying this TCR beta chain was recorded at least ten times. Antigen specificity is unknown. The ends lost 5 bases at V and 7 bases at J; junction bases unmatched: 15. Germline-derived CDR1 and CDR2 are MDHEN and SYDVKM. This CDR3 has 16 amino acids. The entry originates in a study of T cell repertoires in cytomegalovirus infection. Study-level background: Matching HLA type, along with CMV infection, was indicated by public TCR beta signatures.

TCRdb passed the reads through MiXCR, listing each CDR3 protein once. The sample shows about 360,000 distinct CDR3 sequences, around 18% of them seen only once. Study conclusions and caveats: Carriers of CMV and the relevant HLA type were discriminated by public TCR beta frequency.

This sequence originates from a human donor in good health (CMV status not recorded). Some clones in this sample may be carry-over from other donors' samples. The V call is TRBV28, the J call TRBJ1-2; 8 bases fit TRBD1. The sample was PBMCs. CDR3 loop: CASSPSLLDRAGGYTF. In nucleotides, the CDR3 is TGTGCCAGCAGTCCTAGCCTCCTGGACAGGGCGGGTGGCTACACCTTC.